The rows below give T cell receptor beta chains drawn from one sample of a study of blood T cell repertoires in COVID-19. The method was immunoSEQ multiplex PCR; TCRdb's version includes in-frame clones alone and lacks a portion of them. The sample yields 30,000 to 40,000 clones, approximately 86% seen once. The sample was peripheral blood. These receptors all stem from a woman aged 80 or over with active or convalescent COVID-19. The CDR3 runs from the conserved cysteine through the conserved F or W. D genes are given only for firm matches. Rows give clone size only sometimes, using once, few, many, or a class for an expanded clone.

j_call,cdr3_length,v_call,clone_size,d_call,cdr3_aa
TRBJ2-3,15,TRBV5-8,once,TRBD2,CASSPLGGSTDTQYF
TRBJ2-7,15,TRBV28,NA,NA,CASSPPGVISYEQYF
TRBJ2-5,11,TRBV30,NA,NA,CAWSSFETQYF
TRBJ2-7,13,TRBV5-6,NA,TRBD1,CASSGQGKDEQYF
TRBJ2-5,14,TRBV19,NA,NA,CASSTQGGVETQYF
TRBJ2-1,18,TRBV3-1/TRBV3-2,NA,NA,CASSQARGGLGSYNEQFF
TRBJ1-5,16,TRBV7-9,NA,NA,CASSPQEAYSNQPQHF
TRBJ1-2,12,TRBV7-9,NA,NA,CASSPEFYGYTF
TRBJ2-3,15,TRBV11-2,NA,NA,CASSLVAGRRDTQYF
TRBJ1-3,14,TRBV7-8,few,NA,CASSPRGSGNTIYF
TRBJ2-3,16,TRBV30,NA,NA,CAWSPRGRGGTDTQYF
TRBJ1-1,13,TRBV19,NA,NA,CATSPSLTPAAFF
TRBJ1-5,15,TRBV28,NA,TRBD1,CASKFGTGTWKPQHF
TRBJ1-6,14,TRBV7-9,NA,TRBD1,CASSPGTGISPLHF
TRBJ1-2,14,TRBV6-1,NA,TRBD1,CASSEGRGRYGYTF
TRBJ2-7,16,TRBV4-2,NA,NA,CASSQDRGEMAYEQYF
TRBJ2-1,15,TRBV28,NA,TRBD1,CASSLLGQGANEQFF
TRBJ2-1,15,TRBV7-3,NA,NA,CASSPSDTRGNEQFF
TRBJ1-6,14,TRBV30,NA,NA,CAWKRTGGNSPLHF
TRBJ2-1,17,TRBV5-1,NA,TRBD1,CASSLRIGDRGMDEQFF
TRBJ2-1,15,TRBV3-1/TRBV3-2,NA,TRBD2,CASSSRGGRNNEQFF
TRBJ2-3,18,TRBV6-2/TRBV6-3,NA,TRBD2,CASSYTRLAGGNTDTQYF
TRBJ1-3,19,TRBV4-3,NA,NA,CASSQDEGGAGVSGNTIYF
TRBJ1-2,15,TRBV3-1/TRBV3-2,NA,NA,CASSQGFQGQGGYTF
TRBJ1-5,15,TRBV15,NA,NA,CATREGLHSNQPQHF
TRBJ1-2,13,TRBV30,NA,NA,CAWSVIGAHGYTF
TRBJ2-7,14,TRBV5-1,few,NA,CASSLEGGNYEQYF
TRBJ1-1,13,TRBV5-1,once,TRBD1,CASSRDRNTEAFF
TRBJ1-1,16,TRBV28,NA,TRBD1,CASSNPGTGGNTEAFF
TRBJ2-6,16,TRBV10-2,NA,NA,CASMVRGDSGANVLTF
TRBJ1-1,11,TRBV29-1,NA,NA,CSVSLSTEAFF
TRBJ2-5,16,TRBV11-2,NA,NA,CASSLGLRGYGETQYF
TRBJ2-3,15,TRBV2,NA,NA,CASSLGGPATDTQYF
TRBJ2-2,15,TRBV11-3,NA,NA,CASRDRSGNTGELFF
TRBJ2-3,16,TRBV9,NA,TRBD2,CASSSRLAGVSDTQYF
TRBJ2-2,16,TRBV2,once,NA,CASSGRQGGGTGELFF
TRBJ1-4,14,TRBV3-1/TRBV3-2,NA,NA,CASSQAAGPEKLFF
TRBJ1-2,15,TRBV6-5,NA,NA,CASRRGSPNNYGYTF
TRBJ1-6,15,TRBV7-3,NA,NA,CASRPTGLRNSPLHF
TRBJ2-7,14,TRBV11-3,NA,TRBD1,CASSRRQGKSEQYF
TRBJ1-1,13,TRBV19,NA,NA,CASRDNWNTEAFF